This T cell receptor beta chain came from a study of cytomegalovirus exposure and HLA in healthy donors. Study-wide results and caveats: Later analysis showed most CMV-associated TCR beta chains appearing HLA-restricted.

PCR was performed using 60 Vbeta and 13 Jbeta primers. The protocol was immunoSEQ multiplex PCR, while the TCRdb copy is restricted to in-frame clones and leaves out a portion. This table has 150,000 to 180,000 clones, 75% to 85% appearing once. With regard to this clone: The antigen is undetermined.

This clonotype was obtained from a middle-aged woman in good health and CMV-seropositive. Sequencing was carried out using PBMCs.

CDR3 sequence: CASSLALKGREYGYTF. CDR3 DNA: TGTGCCAGCAGCTTGGCTTTAAAAGGGCGGGAATATGGCTACACCTTC. The V gene is TRBV5-4, the J gene TRBJ1-2; D not certain. Trimming removed 0 bases from V and 5 bases from J, with 17 bases in between. CDR1 and CDR2 from the germline V gene are SGHNT and YYREEE (reference sequence). The CDR3 covers 16 residues.